These 17 T cell receptor beta chains share one sample of origin, sequenced in a study of CD8 T cells in Susac syndrome. With random hexamers, 0.5 to 1 ug RNA was reverse transcribed. TCRdb fed the immunoSEQ multiplex PCR reads into MiXCR, producing one record per CDR3 protein. The sample holds approximately 140,000 distinct CDR3 sequences, around 94% seen once. The sample comprised CD8+ T cells from PBMCs. These TCRs come from a human donor in good health.

The J gene is TRBJ2-7, the V gene TRBV27; TRBD1 matches at 7 bases. Germline V gene lookup returns CDR1 MNHEY and CDR2 SMNVEV (reference sequence). CDR3 size: 14 residues. V lost 6 bases to trimming and J lost 3 bases; unmatched junction nucleotides: 8. In DNA form, the CDR3 reads TGTGCCAGCAGAGGACAGGCGCCGATCTACGAGCAGTACTTC. It codes for CASRGQAPIYEQYF.

The rearrangement uses TRBV13 and TRBJ2-3; D unresolved. V shed 5 bases and J shed 4 bases, with 10 bases lying between them. The germline V gene encodes CDR1 PRHDT and CDR2 FYEKMQ (reference sequence). CDR3 length equals 13 residues. The CDR3 spells CASSPTLSDTQYF. CDR3 coding DNA: TGTGCCAGCAGCCCAACGTTGTCAGATACGCAGTATTTT.

This rearrangement joins TRBV27 to TRBJ1-2, with 8 bases fitting TRBD1. V trimming: 4 bases; J trimming: 7 bases; junction bases outside the gene matches: 2. CDR1 and CDR2 from the germline V gene are MNHEY and SMNVEV (reference sequence). The CDR3 has 12 amino acids. The CDR3 here is CASSSGGVGYTF. CDR3 in DNA: TGTGCCAGCAGTTCAGGGGGCGTTGGCTACACCTTC.

The chain combines TRBV9 with TRBJ2-2; perhaps TRBD2 as D (6 bases). Germline V CDR1 and CDR2: SGDLS, YYNGEE. This CDR3 region has 13 residues. The V end was cut by 5 bases, the J end by 4 bases, with 9 bases between. CDR3 nucleotides: TGTGCCAGCAGTCCCGGGAGCACCGGGGAGCTGTTTTTT. It encodes CASSPGSTGELFF.

The chain uses TRBV6-5 and TRBJ2-7; TRBD2 aligns across 13 bases. The CDR3 runs 15 residues. V shed 3 bases, J shed 7 bases, and the junction held 6 bases outside the gene matches. Germline V lookup: CDR1 MNHEY, CDR2 SVGAGI. CDR3 bases: TGTGCCAGCAGTTATGGACTAGCGGGAGCTCGGGAGCAGTACTTC. The encoded protein is CASSYGLAGAREQYF.

The chain uses TRBV27 and TRBJ2-3, with D possibly TRBD2 on 7 matching bases. V lost 6 bases and J 0 bases, leaving 13 bases between the germline ends. Germline assignment: CDR1 MNHEY and CDR2 SMNVEV (reference sequence). This CDR3 spans 15 amino acids. The CDR3, as DNA: TGTGCCAGCAGCCCACAGGGAGGGAGCACAGATACGCAGTATTTT. Protein: CASSPQGGSTDTQYF.

The rearrangement links TRBV29-1 to TRBJ2-1; 10 positions match TRBD2. This CDR3 has 12 residues. The V and J ends lost 6 bases and 9 bases, in that order; junction bases with no gene match: 5. CDR1 is SQVTM, CDR2 ANQGSEA, per germline. The DNA for the CDR3 is TGCAGCGTCAAGCGGGAGGGAGCTGAGCAGTTCTTC. Protein sequence: CSVKREGAEQFF.

The chain couples TRBV7-6 to TRBJ1-2, with D uncertain. The germline CDR1 and CDR2 sequences are SGHVS and FNYEAQ. Between the trimmed V and J ends, which lost 5 bases and 6 bases, there was a span of 10 bases. CDR3 length: 12 residues. The CDR3 here is CASSPVVHGYTF. The CDR3 DNA follows: TGTGCCAGCAGCCCCGTGGTCCATGGCTACACCTTC.

This chain joins TRBV20-1 and TRBJ2-1, with TRBD1 matching 7 bases. The CDR3 contains 15 residues. Germline CDR1 is DFQATT and CDR2 is SNEGSKA (reference sequence). Germline trimming cut 0 bases from V and 12 bases from J; bases unmatched to any gene: 14. CDR3 sequence: CSARDRQGVYVAQFF. The CDR3 DNA reads TGCAGTGCTAGAGACAGACAGGGAGTCTATGTAGCGCAGTTCTTC.

This clonotype showed up just once. J is TRBJ2-3 and V is TRBV29-1, with TRBD2 matching over 9 bases. With V trimmed by 4 bases and J by 4 bases, 3 bases remained unmatched. The CDR3 is 13 amino acids. The germline V gene encodes CDR1 SQVTM and CDR2 ANQGSEA. In nucleotides, the CDR3 is TGCAGCGTTGGAAGCGGGAGGCCAGATACGCAGTATTTT. This codes for CSVGSGRPDTQYF.

The chain carries TRBV7-9 and TRBJ2-3; D gene unclear. Germline CDR1 and CDR2: SEHNR and FQNEAQ (reference sequence). This CDR3 spans 11 amino acids. The ends were cut back, 6 bases at V and 6 bases at J, with 7 bases in the middle. CDR3 region: CASSIKDTQYF. The CDR3 DNA follows: TGTGCCAGCAGTATCAAGGATACGCAGTATTTT. Looking up the rest from reference TRBV7-9 and TRBJ2-3 gives the full variable domain: DTGVSQNPRHKITKRGQNVTFRCDPISEHNRLYWYRQTLGQGPEFLTYFQNEAQLEKSRLLSDRFSAERPKGSFSTLEIQRTEQGDSAMYLCASSIKDTQYFGPGTRLTVL.

The chain uses TRBV29-1 and TRBJ1-2; 9 bases are shared with TRBD1. The CDR3 is 15 amino acids. Trimming cost V 3 bases and J 2 bases; bases outside gene matches: 7. Germline CDR1 reads SQVTM; CDR2 reads ANQGSEA. DNA of the CDR3: TGCAGCGTTGAGCGAGGACAGGGGAGAAACTATGGCTACACCTTC. It encodes CSVERGQGRNYGYTF.

The chain is built from TRBV15 and TRBJ1-4; no clear D. The CDR3 runs 17 residues. The germline V gene encodes CDR1 LNHNV and CDR2 YYDKDF (reference sequence). V dropped 5 bases and J dropped 2 bases, with 18 bases sitting between them. The CDR3 protein is CATSLLNAPRTNEKLFF. CDR3 DNA sequence: TGTGCCACCAGCCTACTCAACGCGCCCAGGACTAATGAAAAACTGTTTTTT.

The chain uses TRBV29-1 and TRBJ1-1; D remains ambiguous. Trimming removed 4 bases at V and 4 bases at J, with 13 bases between. The CDR3 runs 13 residues. The germline gives CDR1 SQVTM, CDR2 ANQGSEA. In DNA form, the CDR3 reads TGCAGCGTTGCCCCCGGCCCTGGCACTGAAGCTTTCTTT. As protein: CSVAPGPGTEAFF.

The chain joins TRBV7-9 to TRBJ2-7; unclear D gene. This CDR3 is built from 13 residues. Germline V gives CDR1 SEHNR, CDR2 FQNEAQ (reference sequence). With 5 bases removed from V and 2 bases from J, the gap between germline ends came to 10 bases. The DNA for the CDR3 is TGTGCCAGCAGCGCCACCTTGGCCTACGAGCAGTACTTC. Its translation is CASSATLAYEQYF. Full variable domain (missing parts from reference TRBV7-9 and TRBJ2-7): DTGVSQNPRHKITKRGQNVTFRCDPISEHNRLYWYRQTLGQGPEFLTYFQNEAQLEKSRLLSDRFSAERPKGSFSTLEIQRTEQGDSAMYLCASSATLAYEQYFGPGTRLTVT.

V is TRBV12-3 or TRBV12-4 and J is TRBJ2-5, with TRBD1 matching 9 bases. With 6 bases clipped from V and 6 bases from J, the junction kept 8 bases outside the gene matches. The CDR3 sequence is 14 residues long. CDR3: CASRPTGGWQTQYF. The CDR3 DNA reads as TGTGCCAGCAGACCCACAGGGGGCTGGCAGACCCAGTACTTC.

The J gene is TRBJ1-1, the V gene TRBV25-1; 8 nucleotides match TRBD1. Germline V lookup: CDR1 MGHDK, CDR2 SYGVNS. V was pared by 5 bases and J by 5 bases, with 1 base of the junction left unmatched. This CDR3 is 12 amino acids long. For the CDR3, the DNA is TGTGCCAGCAGTTACAGGGGGACTGAAGCTTTCTTT. Amino acids: CASSYRGTEAFF.